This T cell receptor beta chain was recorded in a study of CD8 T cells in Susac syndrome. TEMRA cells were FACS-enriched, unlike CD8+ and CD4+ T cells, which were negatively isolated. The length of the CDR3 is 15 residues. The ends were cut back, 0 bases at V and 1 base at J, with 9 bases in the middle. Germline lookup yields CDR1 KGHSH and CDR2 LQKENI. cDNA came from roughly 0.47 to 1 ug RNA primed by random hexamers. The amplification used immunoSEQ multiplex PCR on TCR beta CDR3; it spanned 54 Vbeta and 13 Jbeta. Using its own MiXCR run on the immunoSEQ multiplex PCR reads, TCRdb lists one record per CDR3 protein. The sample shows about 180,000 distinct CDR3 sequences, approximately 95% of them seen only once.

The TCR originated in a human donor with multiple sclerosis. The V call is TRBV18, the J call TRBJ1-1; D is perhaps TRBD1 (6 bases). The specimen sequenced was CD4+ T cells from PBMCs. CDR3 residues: CASSPPTGRNTEAFF. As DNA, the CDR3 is TGTGCCAGCTCACCACCGACAGGAAGGAACACTGAAGCTTTCTTT.